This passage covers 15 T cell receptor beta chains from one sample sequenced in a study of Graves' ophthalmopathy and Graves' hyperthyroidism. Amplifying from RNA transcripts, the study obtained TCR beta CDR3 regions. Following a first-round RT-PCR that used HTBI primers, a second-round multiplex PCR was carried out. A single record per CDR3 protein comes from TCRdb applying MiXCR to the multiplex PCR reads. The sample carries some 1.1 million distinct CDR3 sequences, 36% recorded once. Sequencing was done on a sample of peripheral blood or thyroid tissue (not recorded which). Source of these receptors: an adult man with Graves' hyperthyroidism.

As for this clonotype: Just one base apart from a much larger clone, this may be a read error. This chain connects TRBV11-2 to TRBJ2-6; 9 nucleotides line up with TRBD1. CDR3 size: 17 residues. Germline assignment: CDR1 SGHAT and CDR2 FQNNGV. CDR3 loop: CAGSTTGGLGGANVLTF. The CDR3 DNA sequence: TGTGCCGGCAGCACGACAGGGGGGTTAGGTGGGGCCAACGTCCTGACTTTC. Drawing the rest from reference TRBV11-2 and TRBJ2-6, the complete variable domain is EAGVAQSPRYKIIEKRQSVAFWCNPISGHATLYWYQQILGQGPKLLIQFQNNGVVDDSQLPKDRFSAERLKGVDSTLKIQPAKLEDSAVYLCAGSTTGGLGGANVLTFGAGSRLTVL.

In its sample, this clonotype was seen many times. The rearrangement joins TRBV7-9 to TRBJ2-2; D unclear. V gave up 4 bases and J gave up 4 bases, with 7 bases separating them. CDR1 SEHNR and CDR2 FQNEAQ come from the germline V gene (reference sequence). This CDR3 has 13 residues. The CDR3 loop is CASSSTPTGELFF. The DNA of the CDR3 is TGTGCCAGCAGCTCTACCCCCACCGGGGAGCTGTTTTTT.

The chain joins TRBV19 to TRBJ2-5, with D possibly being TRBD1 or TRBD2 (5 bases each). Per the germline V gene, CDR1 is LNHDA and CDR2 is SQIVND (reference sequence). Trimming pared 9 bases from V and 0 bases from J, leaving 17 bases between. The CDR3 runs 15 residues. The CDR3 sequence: CASSSAGAHQETQYF. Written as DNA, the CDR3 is TGTGCCAGCAGTTCCGCCGGGGCGCACCAAGAGACCCAGTACTTC. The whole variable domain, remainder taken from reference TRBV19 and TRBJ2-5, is DGGITQSPKYLFRKEGQNVTLSCEQNLNHDAMYWYRQDPGQGLRLIYYSQIVNDFQKGDIAEGYSVSREKKESFPLTVTSAQKNPTAFYLCASSSAGAHQETQYFGPGTRLLVL.

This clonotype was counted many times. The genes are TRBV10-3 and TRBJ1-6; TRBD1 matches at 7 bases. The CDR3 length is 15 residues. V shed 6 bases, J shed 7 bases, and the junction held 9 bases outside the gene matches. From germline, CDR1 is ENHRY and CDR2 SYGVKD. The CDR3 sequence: CAIRGGQVINSPLHF. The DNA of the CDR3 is TGTGCCATCAGGGGCGGACAGGTGATAAATTCACCCCTCCACTTT.

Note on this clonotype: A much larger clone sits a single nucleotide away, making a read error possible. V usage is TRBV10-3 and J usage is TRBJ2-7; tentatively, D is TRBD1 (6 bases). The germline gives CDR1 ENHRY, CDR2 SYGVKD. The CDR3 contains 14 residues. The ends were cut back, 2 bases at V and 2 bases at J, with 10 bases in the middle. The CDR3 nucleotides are TGTGCCATCAGTGAGCCCGGGACAACCTACGAGCAGTACTTC. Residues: CAISEPGTTYEQYF.

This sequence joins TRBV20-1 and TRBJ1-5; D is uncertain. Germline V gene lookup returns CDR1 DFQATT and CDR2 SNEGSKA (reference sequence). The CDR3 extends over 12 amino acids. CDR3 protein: CSVGGIFQPQHF. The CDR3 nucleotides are TGCAGCGTTGGAGGGATATTTCAGCCCCAGCATTTT.

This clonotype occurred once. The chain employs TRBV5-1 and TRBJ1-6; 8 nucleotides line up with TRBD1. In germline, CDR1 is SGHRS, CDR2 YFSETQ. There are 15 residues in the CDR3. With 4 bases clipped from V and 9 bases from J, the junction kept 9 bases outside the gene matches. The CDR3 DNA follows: TGCGCCAGCAGCCCGGGACAGGCGAACTTTTCACCCCTCCACTTT. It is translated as CASSPGQANFSPLHF.

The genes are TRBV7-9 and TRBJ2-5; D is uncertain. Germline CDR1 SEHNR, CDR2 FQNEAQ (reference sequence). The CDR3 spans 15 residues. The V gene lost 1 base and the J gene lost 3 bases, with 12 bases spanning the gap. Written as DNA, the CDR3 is TGTGCCAGCAGCTTAGTTGTGCTTCCCAAAGAGACCCAGTACTTC. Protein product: CASSLVVLPKETQYF. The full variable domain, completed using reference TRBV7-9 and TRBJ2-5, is DTGVSQNPRHKITKRGQNVTFRCDPISEHNRLYWYRQTLGQGPEFLTYFQNEAQLEKSRLLSDRFSAERPKGSFSTLEIQRTEQGDSAMYLCASSLVVLPKETQYFGPGTRLLVL.

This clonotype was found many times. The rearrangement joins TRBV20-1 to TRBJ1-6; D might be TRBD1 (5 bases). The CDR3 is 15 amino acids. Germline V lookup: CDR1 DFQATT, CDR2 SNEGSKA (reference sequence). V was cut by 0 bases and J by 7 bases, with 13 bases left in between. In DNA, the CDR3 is TGCAGTGCTAGAGATTTAGGGGTTCCCAATTCACCCCTCCACTTT. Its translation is CSARDLGVPNSPLHF.

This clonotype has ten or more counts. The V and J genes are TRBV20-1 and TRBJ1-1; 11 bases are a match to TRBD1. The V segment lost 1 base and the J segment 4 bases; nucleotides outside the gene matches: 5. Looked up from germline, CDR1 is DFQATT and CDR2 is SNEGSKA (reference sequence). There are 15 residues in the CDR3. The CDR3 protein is CSARGDRGYGTEAFF. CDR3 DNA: TGCAGTGCTAGAGGGGACAGGGGGTATGGCACTGAAGCTTTCTTT.

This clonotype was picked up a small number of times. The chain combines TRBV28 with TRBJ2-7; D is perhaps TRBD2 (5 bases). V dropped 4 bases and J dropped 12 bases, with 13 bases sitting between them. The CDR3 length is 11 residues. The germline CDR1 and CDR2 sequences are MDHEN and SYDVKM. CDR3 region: CASSSGRRVYF. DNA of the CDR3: TGTGCCAGCAGTTCTGGACGGCGGGTGTACTTC.

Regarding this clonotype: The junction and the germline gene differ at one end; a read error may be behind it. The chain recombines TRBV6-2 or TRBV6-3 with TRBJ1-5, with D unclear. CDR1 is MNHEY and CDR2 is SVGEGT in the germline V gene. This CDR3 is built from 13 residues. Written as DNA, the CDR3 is TGTGCCAGTTCGCTACAGCGTAACCAGCCCCCGCATTTT. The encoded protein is CASSLQRNQPPHF.

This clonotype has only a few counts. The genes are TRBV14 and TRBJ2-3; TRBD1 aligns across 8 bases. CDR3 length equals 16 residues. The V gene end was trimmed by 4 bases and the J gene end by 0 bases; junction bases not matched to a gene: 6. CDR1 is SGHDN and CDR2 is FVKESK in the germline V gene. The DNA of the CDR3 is TGTGCCAGCAGCCGCCCGAGACAGGGGAGCACAGATACGCAGTATTTT. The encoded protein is CASSRPRQGSTDTQYF.

The CDR3 sequence: CASSLASEIYGYTF. The CDR3, as DNA: TGTGCCAGCAGCCTCGCCTCAGAAATCTATGGCTACACCTTC. V and J are TRBV3-1 and TRBJ1-2, with unresolved D. CDR1 is LGHDT, CDR2 YNNKEL, per germline (reference sequence). This CDR3 spans 14 amino acids. V shed 4 bases and J shed 4 bases, with 13 bases lying between them.

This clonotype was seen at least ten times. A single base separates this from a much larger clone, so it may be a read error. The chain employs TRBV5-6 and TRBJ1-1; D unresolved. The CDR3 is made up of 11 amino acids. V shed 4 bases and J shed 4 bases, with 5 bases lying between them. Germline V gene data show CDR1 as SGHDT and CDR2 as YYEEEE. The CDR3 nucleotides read TGTGCCAGCAGCCGGAGCACTGAAGCTTTCTTT. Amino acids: CASSRSTEAFF.